The 22 T cell receptor beta chains below were found in one sample sequenced in a study of cytomegalovirus exposure and HLA in healthy donors. Use of 60 Vbeta and 13 Jbeta primers characterized the PCR. Profiled with immunoSEQ multiplex PCR; TCRdb holds only in-frame clones, not every one. Its table records roughly 190,000 clones. What was sequenced was PBMCs. All receptors come from a woman aged 18-29 years in good health and CMV-seropositive.

The chain uses TRBV7-6 and TRBJ2-5, with D tentatively TRBD2 (6 bases). This CDR3 comprises 16 residues. V lost 0 bases, J lost 3 bases, and 14 bases lay in between. CDR1 is SGHVS and CDR2 is FNYEAQ in the germline V gene. DNA for the CDR3: TGTGCCAGCAGCTTAGCCAGTCAGCGGAGGGAAGAGACCCAGTACTTC. Residues: CASSLASQRREETQYF.

The J gene is TRBJ1-3, the V gene TRBV4-3, with TRBD1 as a possible D gene (5 bases). The V gene lost 2 bases and the J gene lost 3 bases, with 17 bases spanning the gap. This CDR3 spans 17 amino acids. CDR1 and CDR2 from the germline V gene are LGHNA and YSLEER. As DNA, the CDR3 is TGCGCCAGCAGCCAACGCGGTCCAGGGAACGGTGGAAACACCATATATTTT. It specifies CASSQRGPGNGGNTIYF.

This chain links TRBV4-2 with TRBJ2-1, with 11 bases matching TRBD2. The CDR3 runs 15 residues. Looked up from germline, CDR1 is LGHNA and CDR2 is YNFKEQ. V lost 5 bases and J lost 7; bases outside the gene matches: 7. CDR3 nucleotides: TGTGCCAGCAGCAAACTAGCGGGAGTTAGAAATGAGCAGTTCTTC. The encoded protein is CASSKLAGVRNEQFF.

In regard to this clone: The same CDR3 arises from other DNA sequences in this sample as well. The chain is built from TRBV9 and TRBJ1-4; 7 bases are shared with TRBD1. The CDR3 is 14 residues long. Losses at the gene ends were 0 bases for V and 7 bases for J; bases not matched to a gene: 3. Germline V gene sequence: CDR1 SGDLS, CDR2 YYNGEE. The CDR3 DNA is TGTGCCAGCAGCGTAGGACAGGGTGGTGAAAAACTGTTTTTT. Its protein product is CASSVGQGGEKLFF.

The V and J genes are TRBV19 and TRBJ1-4; the match to TRBD1 covers 7 bases. Germline CDR1 is LNHDA and CDR2 is SQIVND (reference sequence). The ends lost 3 bases at V and 8 bases at J; junction bases unmatched: 9. CDR3 length equals 15 residues. CDR3 in DNA: TGTGCCAGTAGTATTGGAGGGGGCGCGGGAGAAAAACTGTTTTTT. Translating it yields CASSIGGGAGEKLFF.

This chain links TRBV5-4 with TRBJ1-4, with 8 positions matching TRBD1. Germline CDR1 reads SGHNT; CDR2 reads YYREEE (reference sequence). This CDR3 contains 19 residues. Losses at the gene ends were 0 bases for V and 7 bases for J; bases not matched to a gene: 17. The CDR3 reads CASSLGRAGGPAQGEKLFF. The CDR3 nucleotides are TGTGCCAGCAGCTTGGGGCGGGCAGGGGGCCCTGCCCAGGGTGAAAAACTGTTTTTT.

The chain has TRBV4-1 and TRBJ2-1; D unclear. The germline V gene encodes CDR1 MGHRA and CDR2 YSYEKL. V dropped 3 bases and J dropped 8 bases, with 20 bases sitting between them. The CDR3 has 16 residues. CDR3 DNA: TGCGCCAGCAGCCACCCGATGGGCGCAAGAGACGATGAGCAGTTCTTC. Its translation: CASSHPMGARDDEQFF.

The chain is built from TRBV7-2 and TRBJ2-7; no clear D. Germline CDR1 SGHTA, CDR2 FQGNSA. Deletions cut 0 bases from V and 2 bases from J, with 5 bases between. This CDR3 is built from 13 residues. In DNA, the CDR3 is TGTGCCAGCAGCTTAGCCAGGACCTACGAGCAGTACTTC. Amino acid sequence: CASSLARTYEQYF.

The rearrangement joins TRBV11-3 to TRBJ2-7, with 10 bases matching TRBD2. The germline CDR1 and CDR2 sequences are SGHNT and YENEEA. This CDR3 region has 14 residues. The V gene end was trimmed by 3 bases and the J gene end by 7 bases; junction bases not matched to a gene: 6. The CDR3 loop reads CASSFSSGGGEQYF. CDR3 bases: TGTGCCAGCAGCTTTTCTAGCGGGGGTGGGGAGCAGTACTTC.

This chain links TRBV5-4 with TRBJ1-2, with 11 bases matching TRBD1. V was clipped by 4 bases and J by 4 bases; unmatched bases: 9. The CDR3 is made up of 16 amino acids. Germline V gives CDR1 SGHNT, CDR2 YYREEE (reference sequence). CDR3 sequence: CASSPNGQGAGYGYTF. CDR3 DNA: TGTGCCAGCAGCCCAAACGGACAGGGGGCAGGCTATGGCTACACCTTC.

The rearrangement joins TRBV11-2 to TRBJ1-3; no reliable D call. The CDR3 spans 13 residues. The ends were cut back, 0 bases at V and 4 bases at J, with 4 bases in the middle. Germline values: CDR1 SGHAT, CDR2 FQNNGV. The chain's CDR3 is CASSLDRGNTIYF. DNA of the CDR3: TGTGCCAGCAGCTTAGATCGGGGAAACACCATATATTTT.

This chain connects TRBV6-4 to TRBJ1-2; D possibly corresponds to TRBD1 (6 bases). Germline CDR1 and CDR2: MRHNA and SNTAGT. V shed 3 bases and J shed 1 base, with 15 bases lying between them. The CDR3 is 16 amino acids. Here the CDR3 DNA reads TGTGCCAGCAGTGAGTTTGGGGGCACCCATAACTATGGCTACACCTTC. It codes for CASSEFGGTHNYGYTF.

The chain has TRBV5-1 and TRBJ2-1; 9 bases are shared with TRBD2. The trim removed 1 base at V and 4 bases at J, leaving 6 bases unmatched. Germline V lookup: CDR1 SGHRS, CDR2 YFSETQ. The CDR3 sequence is 16 residues long. The CDR3 loop is CASSLRASGEYNEQFF. In DNA form, the CDR3 reads TGCGCCAGCAGCTTGAGGGCTAGCGGGGAGTACAATGAGCAGTTCTTC.

J is TRBJ2-2 and V is TRBV5-1; tentatively, D is TRBD1 (5 bases). This CDR3 has 15 amino acids. From germline, CDR1 is SGHRS and CDR2 YFSETQ. Trimming removed 1 base from V and 4 bases from J, with 11 bases in between. This chain's CDR3 is CASSLPVQGTGELFF. The CDR3, as DNA: TGCGCCAGCAGCTTGCCCGTTCAGGGCACCGGGGAGCTGTTTTTT.

The chain employs TRBV4-2 and TRBJ1-2; the D is unclear. Trimming removed 2 bases at V and 2 bases at J, with 15 bases between. The germline V gene has CDR1 LGHNA and CDR2 YNFKEQ. This CDR3 region has 16 residues. The CDR3 sequence is CASSQKLDLLNYGYTF. The CDR3 DNA follows: TGTGCCAGCAGCCAAAAACTAGACCTACTCAACTATGGCTACACCTTC.

The gene calls are TRBV29-1 and TRBJ1-1, with D perhaps matching TRBD1 (5 bases). Germline assignment: CDR1 SQVTM and CDR2 ANQGSEA. This CDR3 is 14 amino acids long. Between the trimmed V and J ends, which lost 7 bases and 6 bases, there was a span of 21 bases. For the CDR3, the DNA is TGCAGCGCAAACCCCGGGCCACACAGGCCTGAAGCTTTCTTT. It yields the protein CSANPGPHRPEAFF.

About this clone itself: Other DNA sequences in this sample translate to the same CDR3. The V and J genes are TRBV11-3 and TRBJ2-1; 11 nucleotides agree with TRBD2. CDR3 length equals 15 residues. Germline-derived CDR1 and CDR2 are SGHNT and YENEEA. V lost 1 base to trimming and J lost 9 bases; unmatched junction nucleotides: 5. DNA of the CDR3: TGTGCCAGCAGCTTAGGGCTAGCGGGGGGAGGTGAGCAGTTCTTC. It specifies CASSLGLAGGGEQFF.

Here the CDR3 reads CASSPDRLGQETQYF. CDR3 DNA sequence: TGTGCCAGCAGCCCGGACAGGTTAGGGCAAGAGACCCAGTACTTC. J is TRBJ2-5 and V is TRBV2; 7 nucleotides match TRBD1. Germline loops: CDR1 SNHLY, CDR2 FYNNEI. This CDR3 is 15 amino acids long. Losses at the gene ends were 6 bases for V and 2 bases for J; bases not matched to a gene: 9. Drawing the rest from reference TRBV2 and TRBJ2-5, the complete variable domain is EPEVTQTPSHQVTQMGQEVILRCVPISNHLYFYWYRQILGQKVEFLVSFYNNEISEKSEIFDDQFSVERPDGSNFTLKIRSTKLEDSAMYFCASSPDRLGQETQYFGPGTRLLVL.

V is TRBV19 and J is TRBJ1-1; 8 positions match TRBD1. Germline values: CDR1 LNHDA, CDR2 SQIVND (reference sequence). The CDR3 runs to 16 residues. V shed 0 bases and J 5 bases; nucleotides not matched to a gene: 8. CDR3 coding DNA: TGTGCCAGTAGTATAGATCGGTACAGGGGGGAAACTGAAGCTTTCTTT. It yields the protein CASSIDRYRGETEAFF.

This chain uses TRBV10-1 with TRBJ2-3, with a possible D match to TRBD2 (6 bases). The CDR3 sequence is 18 residues long. CDR1 and CDR2 from the germline V gene are WNHNN and SYGVQD (reference sequence). Trimming took 0 bases from V and 1 from J, leaving 17 bases between them. CDR3 sequence reads: CASSESDYRKPRTDTQYF. The CDR3 coding sequence is TGCGCCAGCAGTGAGTCGGACTACAGAAAACCTCGCACAGATACGCAGTATTTT.

V usage is TRBV29-1 and J usage is TRBJ1-1; 9 positions match TRBD1. With 5 bases clipped from V and 3 bases from J, the junction kept 7 bases outside the gene matches. The length of the CDR3 is 14 residues. The V gene's germline CDR1 is SQVTM and CDR2 ANQGSEA. In nucleotides, the CDR3 is TGCAGCGTTCTACAGGGGGCCACGGACACTGAAGCTTTCTTT. Encoded protein: CSVLQGATDTEAFF.

The chain links TRBV7-9 to TRBJ1-4, with a possible D match to TRBD1 (6 bases). The V end lost 3 bases, the J end lost 8 bases, and 16 bases lay between the germline ends. Germline V gives CDR1 SEHNR, CDR2 FQNEAQ (reference sequence). The CDR3 totals 15 residues. The CDR3 DNA reads as TGTGCCAGCAGCTTGGAATCAGGGGCTAGGGAAAAACTGTTTTTT. It is translated as CASSLESGAREKLFF. The variable domain in full, with the rest retrieved from reference TRBV7-9 and TRBJ1-4, is DTGVSQNPRHKITKRGQNVTFRCDPISEHNRLYWYRQTLGQGPEFLTYFQNEAQLEKSRLLSDRFSAERPKGSFSTLEIQRTEQGDSAMYLCASSLESGAREKLFFGSGTQLSVL.